These 10 T cell receptor beta chains were all obtained from the same sample, sequenced in a study of blood T cell repertoires in COVID-19. The data were produced by immunoSEQ multiplex PCR, yet TCRdb's version contains in-frame clones alone and is incomplete. The repertoire consists of fewer than 80,000 clones, with 88% occurring once and the leading ten covering approximately 9.1%. The sequenced sample was peripheral blood. These receptors came from a human donor in a cohort sampled during active COVID-19.

The chain is built from TRBV7-2 and TRBJ2-4, with D possibly TRBD1 on 6 matching bases. Germline CDR1 SGHTA, CDR2 FQGNSA. With 5 bases removed from V and 5 bases from J, the gap between germline ends came to 16 bases. The CDR3 has 15 residues. CDR3 sequence reads: CASSLQGSIENIQYF. Here the CDR3 DNA reads TGTGCCAGCAGCCTCCAGGGGTCTATTGAAAACATTCAGTACTTC.

The chain links TRBV5-1 to TRBJ1-1; D not certain. V was pared by 4 bases and J by 2 bases, with 12 bases between. The CDR3 consists of 14 residues. Germline assignment: CDR1 SGHRS and CDR2 YFSETQ. The CDR3 is CASSPRGGNTEAFF. CDR3 coding DNA: TGCGCCAGCAGCCCCCGAGGTGGCAACACTGAAGCTTTCTTT.

The sample holds a few counts of this clone. V gene TRBV5-4 combines with J gene TRBJ2-7, with D perhaps TRBD2 (5 bases). The germline CDR1 and CDR2 sequences are SGHNT and YYREEE (reference sequence). The CDR3 totals 13 residues. V lost 4 bases, J lost 0 bases, and 8 bases lay in between. CDR3 in DNA: TGTGCCAGCAGCGGCCGGGACTCCTACGAGCAGTACTTC. Encoded protein: CASSGRDSYEQYF.

This clone came up once. As DNA, the CDR3 is TGTGCCAGCAGGAAAAGGGGGGGGAATCAGCCCCAGCATTTT. This codes for CASRKRGGNQPQHF. J is TRBJ1-5 and V is TRBV6-5; a possible D gene is TRBD1 (6 bases). V lost 6 bases and J 4 bases, leaving 13 bases between the germline ends. The V gene's germline CDR1 is MNHEY and CDR2 SVGAGI. The CDR3 totals 14 residues.

This clone is medium-sized. The genes are TRBV30 and TRBJ2-1, with 11 bases aligning to TRBD2. V lost 7 bases, J lost 7 bases, and 3 bases stayed unmatched. The germline V gene encodes CDR1 GTSNPN and CDR2 SVGIG (reference sequence). This CDR3 is built from 12 residues. CDR3 protein: CAFSGGANEQFF. The CDR3 nucleotides read TGTGCCTTTAGCGGGGGGGCAAATGAGCAGTTCTTC.

The CDR3 nucleotides read TGCAGCGCCGCCCTGGGACAGGGGAGCTACAATGAGCAGTTCTTC. Translated: CSAALGQGSYNEQFF. The chain employs TRBV29-1 and TRBJ2-1; 10 positions match TRBD1. The CDR3 is 15 amino acids. Germline assignment: CDR1 SQVTM and CDR2 ANQGSEA. Trimming took 7 bases from V and 3 from J; bases not matched to a gene: 9.

This sequence joins TRBV6-5 and TRBJ2-7, with D unclear. In germline, CDR1 is MNHEY, CDR2 SVGAGI. The CDR3 sequence is 15 residues long. The V and J ends lost 2 bases and 6 bases respectively, with 17 bases between them. The CDR3 reads CASSYGSTSGLEQYF. The CDR3 coding sequence is TGTGCCAGCAGTTACGGATCCACTTCTGGGCTCGAGCAGTACTTC.

CDR3 sequence reads: CASTPFHSSYNEQFF. In DNA, the CDR3 is TGCGCCAGCACCCCGTTCCACAGCTCCTACAATGAGCAGTTCTTC. V gene TRBV5-1 combines with J gene TRBJ2-1; no definite D call. The CDR3 contains 15 residues. CDR1 is SGHRS and CDR2 is YFSETQ in the germline V gene. V was shortened by 6 bases and J by 0 bases, with 13 bases between the two germline ends.

The CDR3 DNA is TGTGCCAGCAGTTTTCGCACAGGGAGGGCACAAGAGACCCAGTACTTC. Encoded protein: CASSFRTGRAQETQYF. J is TRBJ2-5 and V is TRBV27, with TRBD2 as a possible D gene (7 bases). The length of the CDR3 is 16 residues. Germline CDR1 and CDR2: MNHEY and SMNVEV (reference sequence). Trimming shortened V by 3 bases and J by 2 bases, and 16 bases separated the two germline ends.

V is TRBV30 and J is TRBJ1-5, with D maybe TRBD1 (6 bases). Trimming removed 5 bases from V and 1 base from J, with 12 bases in between. The CDR3 runs to 14 residues. CDR1 and CDR2 from the germline V gene are GTSNPN and SVGIG (reference sequence). The CDR3 is CAWQAGTSNQPQHF. The CDR3 nucleotides read TGTGCCTGGCAGGCCGGGACAAGCAATCAGCCCCAGCATTTT.